This entry describes one TCR beta chain. Its antigen is as yet unknown. The CDR3 is 15 residues long. The junction had 1 base not matched to a gene; V was cut back by 0 bases and J by 3 bases. Per germline, CDR1 SGHTA and CDR2 FQGTGA. The sample comes from a study of cytomegalovirus exposure and HLA in healthy donors. Study-level results: Later examination showed HLA-associated TCR beta chains had greater clonal expansion than equally common others.

The PCR was carried out with 60 Vbeta primers and 13 Jbeta primers. In the study's own analysis: About 80 million unique TCR beta chains, some 10 million of them shared, were counted by a later analysis. Sequencing was performed with immunoSEQ multiplex PCR; in TCRdb, only in-frame clones are kept and a portion is missing. The V and J calls and clone size are taken from that table; D and trimming were inferred from the DNA. Of 200,000 to 250,000 clones in the sample, around 83% are singletons; the top ten hold roughly 1.3%. Material: PBMCs. The clonotype was recovered from a girl between 10 and 17 years old in good health and CMV-seronegative. The chain recombines TRBV7-3 with TRBJ2-5, with 10 nucleotides matching TRBD2. This CDR3 is CASSLTGLAKETQYF. The DNA for the CDR3 is TGTGCCAGCAGCTTAACGGGACTAGCGAAAGAGACCCAGTACTTC. The full variable domain, with the rest looked up from reference TRBV7-3 and TRBJ2-5, is GAGVSQTPSNKVTEKGKYVELRCDPISGHTALYWYRQSLGQGPEFLIYFQGTGAADDSGLPNDRFFAVRPEGSVSTLKIQRTERGDSAVYLCASSLTGLAKETQYFGPGTRLLVL.